The 17 T cell receptor beta chains presented below share a single source sample, sequenced in a study of blood T cell repertoires in COVID-19. TCRdb's table, derived via immunoSEQ multiplex PCR, lists solely in-frame clones and lacks some. The data show about 110,000 clones, around four fifths seen once. The sequencing input was peripheral blood. The receptors come from a man between 70 and 80 years old with acute or convalescent COVID-19.

This clone is a singleton in its sample. CDR3 in amino acids: CASSLGQGGRNTEAFF. The CDR3 DNA sequence: TGTGCCAGCAGCTTGGGGCAGGGGGGACGGAACACTGAAGCTTTCTTT. This chain uses TRBV5-6 with TRBJ1-1; 7 positions agree with TRBD1. J lost 1 base, V lost 0 bases, and 6 bases had no gene match. CDR3 length equals 16 residues. Germline-derived CDR1 and CDR2 are SGHDT and YYEEEE.

This clone was counted a single time. The chain uses TRBV7-8 and TRBJ1-4, with 7 bases matching TRBD1. V lost 3 bases, J lost 5 bases, and 3 bases stayed unmatched. This CDR3 has 14 residues. Per germline, CDR1 SGHVS and CDR2 FQNEAQ. The CDR3 nucleotides are TGTGCCAGCAGCTTTCAGACAGGGAATGAAAAACTGTTTTTT. Translation: CASSFQTGNEKLFF.

The rearrangement links TRBV18 to TRBJ2-2; 9 bases agree with TRBD1. The CDR3 is made up of 15 amino acids. After removal of 4 bases from V and 2 bases from J, the junction contained 2 bases not matched to a gene. Germline-derived CDR1 and CDR2 are KGHSH and LQKENI. CDR3 in amino acids: CASSQQGANTGELFF. CDR3 DNA sequence: TGTGCCAGCTCACAACAGGGGGCCAACACCGGGGAGCTGTTTTTT.

The rearrangement joins TRBV5-6 to TRBJ2-5; 9 bases map to TRBD2. Trimming at V came to 1 base and at J to 1 base, leaving 11 bases not matched to a gene. Germline assignment: CDR1 SGHDT and CDR2 YYEEEE. The CDR3 totals 18 residues. CDR3 DNA: TGTGCCAGCAGCTTGCCGCGGATGGGCGGGGGGGTCCAAGAGACCCAGTACTTC. Protein product: CASSLPRMGGGVQETQYF.

The rearrangement uses TRBV5-1 and TRBJ2-2; TRBD1 matches 7 bases. CDR1 SGHRS and CDR2 YFSETQ come from the germline V gene. The V gene end was trimmed by 4 bases and the J gene end by 3 bases; junction bases not matched to a gene: 3. The CDR3 spans 14 residues. CDR3 sequence: CASSATGDTGELFF. CDR3 nucleotides: TGCGCCAGCAGCGCTACAGGGGACACCGGGGAGCTGTTTTTT.

The V call is TRBV10-3, the J call TRBJ2-1, with TRBD2 identical over 8 bases. With V trimmed by 3 bases and J by 4 bases, 5 bases remained unmatched. Per germline, CDR1 ENHRY and CDR2 SYGVKD. This CDR3 is 15 amino acids long. The CDR3 DNA sequence: TGTGCCATCAGTGAACCCCGGGGGGGATACAATGAGCAGTTCTTC. This translates into CAISEPRGGYNEQFF.

V and J are TRBV11-3 and TRBJ2-5; 7 nucleotides align to TRBD1. Germline trimming cut 5 bases from V and 2 bases from J; bases unmatched to any gene: 2. CDR3 length: 13 residues. Looked up from germline, CDR1 is SGHNT and CDR2 is YENEEA. Here the CDR3 DNA reads TGTGCCAGCAGCGGGACAGCTCAAGAGACCCAGTACTTC. Protein product: CASSGTAQETQYF.

The rearrangement links TRBV12-5 to TRBJ2-7; 8 bases agree with TRBD1. The CDR3 contains 20 residues. Germline assignment: CDR1 LGHNT and CDR2 FRNRAP. After removal of 1 base from V and 0 bases from J, the junction contained 17 bases not matched to a gene. CDR3 amino acids: CASGLDIRQGIPPSSYEQYF. In nucleotides, the CDR3 is TGTGCTAGTGGTTTGGACATAAGACAGGGGATTCCTCCGAGCTCCTACGAGCAGTACTTC.

The CDR3 is CASSPLAGGHTDTQYF. CDR3 DNA sequence: TGTGCCAGCAGCCCCCTAGCGGGGGGACACACAGATACGCAGTATTTT. V usage is TRBV3-1 (or the pseudogene TRBV3-2) and J usage is TRBJ2-3, with TRBD2 matching over 11 bases. The germline gives CDR1 LGHDT, CDR2 YNNKEL (reference sequence). The CDR3 is 16 amino acids. Unmatched junction bases numbered 5, after V lost 4 bases and J lost 2 bases.

V is TRBV10-2 and J is TRBJ1-2; the D is unclear. V was trimmed by 5 bases and J by 3 bases, leaving 13 bases between them. Germline values: CDR1 WSHSY, CDR2 SAAADI. CDR3 size: 14 residues. CDR3 protein: CASSRTGEDYGYTF. The CDR3 DNA reads TGCGCCAGCAGTCGGACGGGAGAGGACTATGGCTACACCTTC.

The rearrangement links TRBV12-5 to TRBJ2-3; 8 bases are shared with TRBD1. V trimming: 5 bases; J trimming: 4 bases; junction bases outside the gene matches: 8. The CDR3 loop spans 15 amino acids. The germline gives CDR1 LGHNT, CDR2 FRNRAP. DNA of the CDR3: TGTGCTAGTGGTCCCGATGGACAGGGAGCAGATACGCAGTATTTT. Protein: CASGPDGQGADTQYF.

J is TRBJ1-5 and V is TRBV19; D is undetermined. Trimming pared 7 bases from V and 7 bases from J, leaving 20 bases between. Germline loops: CDR1 LNHDA, CDR2 SQIVND (reference sequence). The CDR3 has 15 residues. Here the CDR3 reads CASTLGREKEQPQHF. CDR3 DNA sequence: TGTGCCAGTACTCTGGGGAGGGAGAAGGAGCAGCCCCAGCATTTT. Combining the CDR3 with reference TRBV19 and TRBJ1-5 gives the whole variable domain DGGITQSPKYLFRKEGQNVTLSCEQNLNHDAMYWYRQDPGQGLRLIYYSQIVNDFQKGDIAEGYSVSREKKESFPLTVTSAQKNPTAFYLCASTLGREKEQPQHFGDGTRLSIL.

This clone has a handful of counts. The DNA for the CDR3 is TGTGCCAGCAGATTACTCACTAGCGGGGGGGCCCATGAGCAGTTCTTC. Translating gives CASRLLTSGGAHEQFF. V gene TRBV2 combines with J gene TRBJ2-1; 13 bases are a match to TRBD2. Trimming removed 6 bases from V and 8 bases from J; junction bases left unmatched: 10. The CDR3 loop spans 16 amino acids. Per the germline V gene, CDR1 is SNHLY and CDR2 is FYNNEI.

The V call is TRBV7-6, the J call TRBJ1-3; unclear D gene. CDR3 length: 16 amino acids. The V and J ends lost 1 base and 0 bases respectively, with 10 bases between them. Per germline, CDR1 SGHVS and CDR2 FNYEAQ. In DNA, the CDR3 is TGTGCCAGCAGCTTAGGTCCGGGTAACTCTGGAAACACCATATATTTT. Protein: CASSLGPGNSGNTIYF.

The V call is TRBV4-3, the J call TRBJ1-6; TRBD1 might be the D (6 bases). Trimming removed 1 base at V and 7 bases at J, with 11 bases between. The CDR3 is made up of 15 amino acids. Germline loops: CDR1 LGHNA, CDR2 YSLEER. CDR3 residues: CASSQVARGNSPLHF. CDR3 DNA: TGCGCCAGCAGCCAAGTTGCCAGGGGCAATTCACCCCTCCACTTT.

V usage is TRBV4-2 and J usage is TRBJ2-7; 8 bases line up with TRBD2. The junction had 21 bases not matched to a gene; V was cut back by 3 bases and J by 5 bases. Germline CDR1 reads LGHNA; CDR2 reads YNFKEQ. This CDR3 spans 19 amino acids. CDR3 protein: CASSHMAGVAGNFVDEQYF. The CDR3 DNA reads TGTGCCAGCAGCCATATGGCAGGGGTAGCGGGGAATTTTGTAGACGAGCAGTACTTC.

The chain has TRBV19 and TRBJ2-4; TRBD1 agrees at 8 bases. With V trimmed by 4 bases and J by 1 base, 3 bases remained unmatched. This CDR3 is 15 amino acids long. Germline loops: CDR1 LNHDA, CDR2 SQIVND (reference sequence). CDR3 nucleotides: TGTGCCAGTAGTACTCAGGGGGCGGCCAAAAACATTCAGTACTTC. The encoded protein is CASSTQGAAKNIQYF.